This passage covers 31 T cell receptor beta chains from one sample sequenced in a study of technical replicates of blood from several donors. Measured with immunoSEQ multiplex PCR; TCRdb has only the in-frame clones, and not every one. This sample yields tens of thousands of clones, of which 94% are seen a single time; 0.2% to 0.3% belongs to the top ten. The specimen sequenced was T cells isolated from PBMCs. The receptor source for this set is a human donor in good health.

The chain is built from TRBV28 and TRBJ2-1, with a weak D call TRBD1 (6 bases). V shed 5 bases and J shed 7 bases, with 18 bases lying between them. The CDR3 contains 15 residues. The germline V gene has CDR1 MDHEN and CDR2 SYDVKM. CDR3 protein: CASSPRLTGINEQFF. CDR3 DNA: TGTGCCAGCAGTCCCAGGTTGACAGGTATAAATGAGCAGTTCTTC. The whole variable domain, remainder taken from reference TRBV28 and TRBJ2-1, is DVKVTQSSRYLVKRTGEKVFLECVQDMDHENMFWYRQDPGLGLRLIYFSYDVKMKEKGDIPEGYSVSREKKERFSLILESASTNQTSMYLCASSPRLTGINEQFFGPGTRLTVL.

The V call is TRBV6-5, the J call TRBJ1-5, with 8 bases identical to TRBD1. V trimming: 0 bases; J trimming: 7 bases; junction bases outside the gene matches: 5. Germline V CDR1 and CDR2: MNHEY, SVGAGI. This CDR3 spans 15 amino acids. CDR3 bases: TGTGCCAGCAGTTACTCCCAGGGGGCCGGGCAGCCCCAGCATTTT. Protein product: CASSYSQGAGQPQHF.

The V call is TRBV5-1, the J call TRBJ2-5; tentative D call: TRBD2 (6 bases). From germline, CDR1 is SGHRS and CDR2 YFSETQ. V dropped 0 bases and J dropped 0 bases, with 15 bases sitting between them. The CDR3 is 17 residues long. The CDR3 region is CASSLAGGTGYQETQYF. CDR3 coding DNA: TGCGCCAGCAGCTTGGCCGGAGGGACCGGGTACCAAGAGACCCAGTACTTC.

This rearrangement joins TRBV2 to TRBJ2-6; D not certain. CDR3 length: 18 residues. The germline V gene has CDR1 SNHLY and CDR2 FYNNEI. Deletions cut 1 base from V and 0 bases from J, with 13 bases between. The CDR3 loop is CASSEVITVFSGANVLTF. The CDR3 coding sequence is TGTGCCAGCAGTGAAGTAATAACAGTCTTCTCTGGGGCCAACGTCCTGACTTTC.

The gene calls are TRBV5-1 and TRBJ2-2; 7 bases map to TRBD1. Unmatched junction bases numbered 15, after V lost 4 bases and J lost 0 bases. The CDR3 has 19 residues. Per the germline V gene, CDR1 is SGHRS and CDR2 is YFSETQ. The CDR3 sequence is CASSDRQGARGPNTGELFF. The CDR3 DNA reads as TGCGCCAGCAGCGATCGACAGGGTGCAAGGGGTCCGAACACCGGGGAGCTGTTTTTT.

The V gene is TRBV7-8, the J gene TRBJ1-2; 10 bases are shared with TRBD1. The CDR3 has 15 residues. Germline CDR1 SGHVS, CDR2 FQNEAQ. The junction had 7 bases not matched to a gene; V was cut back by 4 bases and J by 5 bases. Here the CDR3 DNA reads TGTGCCAGCAGCTCCCCGACAGGGGGCAATTATGGCTACACCTTC. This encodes CASSSPTGGNYGYTF. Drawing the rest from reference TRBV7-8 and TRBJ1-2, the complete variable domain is GAGVSQSPRYKVAKRGQDVALRCDPISGHVSLFWYQQALGQGPEFLTYFQNEAQLDKSGLPSDRFFAERPEGSVSTLKIQRTQQEDSAVYLCASSSPTGGNYGYTFGSGTRLTVV.

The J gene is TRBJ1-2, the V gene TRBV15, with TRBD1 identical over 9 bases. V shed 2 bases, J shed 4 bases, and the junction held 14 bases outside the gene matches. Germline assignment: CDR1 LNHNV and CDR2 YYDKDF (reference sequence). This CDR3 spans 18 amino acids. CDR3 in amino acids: CATSRPPGQGLSGYGYTF. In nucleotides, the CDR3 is TGTGCCACCAGCAGACCCCCGGGACAGGGTCTCTCGGGCTATGGCTACACCTTC.

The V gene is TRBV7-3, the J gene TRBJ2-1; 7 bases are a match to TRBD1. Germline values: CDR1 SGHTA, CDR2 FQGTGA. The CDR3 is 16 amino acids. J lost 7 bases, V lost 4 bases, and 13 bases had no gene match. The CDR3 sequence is CASSYDPGTAINEQFF. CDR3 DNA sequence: TGTGCCAGCAGCTACGACCCCGGGACAGCCATTAATGAGCAGTTCTTC.

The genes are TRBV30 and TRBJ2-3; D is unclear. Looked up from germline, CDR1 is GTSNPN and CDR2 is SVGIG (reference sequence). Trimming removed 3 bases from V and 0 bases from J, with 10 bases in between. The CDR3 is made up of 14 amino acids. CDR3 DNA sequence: TGTGCCTGGAGCAACATCCGTAGCACAGATACGCAGTATTTT. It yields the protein CAWSNIRSTDTQYF.

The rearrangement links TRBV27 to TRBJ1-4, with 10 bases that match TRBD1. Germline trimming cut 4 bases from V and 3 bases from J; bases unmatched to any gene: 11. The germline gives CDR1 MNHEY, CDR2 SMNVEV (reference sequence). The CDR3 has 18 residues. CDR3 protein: CASSSLGQGRGANEKLFF. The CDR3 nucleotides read TGTGCCAGCAGTTCCTTGGGACAGGGGAGAGGAGCTAATGAAAAACTGTTTTTT.

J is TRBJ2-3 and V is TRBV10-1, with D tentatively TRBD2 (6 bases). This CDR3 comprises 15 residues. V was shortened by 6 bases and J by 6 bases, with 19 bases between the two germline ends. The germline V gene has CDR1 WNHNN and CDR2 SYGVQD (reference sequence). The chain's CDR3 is CASRRELAVTDTQYF. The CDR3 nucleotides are TGCGCCAGCAGGAGGGAACTAGCCGTGACTGATACGCAGTATTTT.

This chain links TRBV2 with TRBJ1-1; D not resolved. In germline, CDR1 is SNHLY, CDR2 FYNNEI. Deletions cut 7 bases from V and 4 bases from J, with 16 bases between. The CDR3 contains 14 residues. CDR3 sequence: CASKYGMESTEAFF. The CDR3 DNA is TGTGCCAGCAAATACGGGATGGAGTCCACTGAAGCTTTCTTT.

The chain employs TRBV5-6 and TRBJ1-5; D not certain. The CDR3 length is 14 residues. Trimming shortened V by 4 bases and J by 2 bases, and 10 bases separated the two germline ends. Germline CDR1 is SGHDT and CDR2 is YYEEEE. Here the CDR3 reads CASSRDMGNQPQHF. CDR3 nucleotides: TGTGCCAGCAGCCGCGACATGGGCAATCAGCCCCAGCATTTT.

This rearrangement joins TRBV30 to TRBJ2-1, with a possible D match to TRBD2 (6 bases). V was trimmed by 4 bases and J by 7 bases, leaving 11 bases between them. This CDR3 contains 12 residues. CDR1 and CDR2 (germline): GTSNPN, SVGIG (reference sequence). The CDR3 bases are TGTGCCTGGAACGGGGGAAATAATGAGCAGTTCTTC. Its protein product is CAWNGGNNEQFF.

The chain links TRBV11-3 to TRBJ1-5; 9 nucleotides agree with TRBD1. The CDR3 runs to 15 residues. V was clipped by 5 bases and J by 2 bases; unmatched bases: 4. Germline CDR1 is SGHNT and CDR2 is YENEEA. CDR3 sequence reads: CASSLGQGGNQPQHF. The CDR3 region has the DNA TGTGCCAGCAGCCTGGGACAGGGCGGCAATCAGCCCCAGCATTTT.

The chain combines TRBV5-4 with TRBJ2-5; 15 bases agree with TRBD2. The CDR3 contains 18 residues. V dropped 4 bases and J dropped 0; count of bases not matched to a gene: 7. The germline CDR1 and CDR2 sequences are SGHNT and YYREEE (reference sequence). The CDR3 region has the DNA TGTGCCAGCAGCCCCGGGACTAGCGGGGGGACGTACCAAGAGACCCAGTACTTC. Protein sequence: CASSPGTSGGTYQETQYF.

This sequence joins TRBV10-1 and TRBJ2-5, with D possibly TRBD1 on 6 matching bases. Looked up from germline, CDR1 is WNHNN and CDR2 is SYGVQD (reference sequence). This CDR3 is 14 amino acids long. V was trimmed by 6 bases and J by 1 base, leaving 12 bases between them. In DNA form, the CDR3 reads TGCGCCAGCAGCCGAGGGGGATCCCAAGAGACCCAGTACTTC. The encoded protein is CASSRGGSQETQYF.

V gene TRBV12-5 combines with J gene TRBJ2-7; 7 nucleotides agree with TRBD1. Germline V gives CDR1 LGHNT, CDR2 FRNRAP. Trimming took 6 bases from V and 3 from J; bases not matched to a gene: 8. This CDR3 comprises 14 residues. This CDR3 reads CASGRGQDDYEQYF. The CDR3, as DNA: TGTGCTAGTGGCCGAGGACAGGACGACTACGAGCAGTACTTC. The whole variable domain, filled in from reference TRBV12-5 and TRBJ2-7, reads DARVTQTPRHKVTEMGQEVTMRCQPILGHNTVFWYRQTMMQGLELLAYFRNRAPLDDSGMPKDRFSAEMPDATLATLKIQPSEPRDSAVYFCASGRGQDDYEQYFGPGTRLTVT.

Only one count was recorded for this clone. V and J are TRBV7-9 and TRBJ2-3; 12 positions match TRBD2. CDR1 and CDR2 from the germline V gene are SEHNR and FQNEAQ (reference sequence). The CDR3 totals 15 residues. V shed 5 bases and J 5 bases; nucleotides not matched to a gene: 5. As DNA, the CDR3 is TGTGCCAGCAGCCCTAGCGGGGGGGCGTTAGATACGCAGTATTTT. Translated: CASSPSGGALDTQYF.

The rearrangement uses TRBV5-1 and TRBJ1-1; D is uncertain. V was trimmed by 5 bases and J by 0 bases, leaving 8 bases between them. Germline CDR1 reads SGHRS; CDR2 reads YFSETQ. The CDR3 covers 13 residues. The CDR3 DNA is TGCGCCAGCAGTTTATCGGTGAACACTGAAGCTTTCTTT. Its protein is CASSLSVNTEAFF.

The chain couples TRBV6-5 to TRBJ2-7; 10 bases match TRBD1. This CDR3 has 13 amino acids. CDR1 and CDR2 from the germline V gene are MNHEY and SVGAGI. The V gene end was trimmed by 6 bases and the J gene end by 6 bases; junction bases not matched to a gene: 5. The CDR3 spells CASSTDRGLEQYF. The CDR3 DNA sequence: TGTGCCAGCAGCACAGACAGGGGGCTCGAGCAGTACTTC.

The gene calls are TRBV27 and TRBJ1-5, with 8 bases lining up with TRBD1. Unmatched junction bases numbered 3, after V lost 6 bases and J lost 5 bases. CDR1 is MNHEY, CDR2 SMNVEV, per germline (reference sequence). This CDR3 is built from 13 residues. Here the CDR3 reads CASREDRDQPQHF. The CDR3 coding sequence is TGTGCCAGCAGGGAGGACAGGGATCAGCCCCAGCATTTT.

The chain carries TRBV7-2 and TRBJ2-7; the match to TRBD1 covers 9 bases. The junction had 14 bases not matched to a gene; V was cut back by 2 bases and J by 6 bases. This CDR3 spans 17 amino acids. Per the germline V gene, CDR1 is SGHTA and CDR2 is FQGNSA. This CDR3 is CASSLFSSGQGKGEQYF. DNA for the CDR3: TGTGCCAGCAGCTTATTCTCTAGCGGACAGGGGAAAGGCGAGCAGTACTTC.

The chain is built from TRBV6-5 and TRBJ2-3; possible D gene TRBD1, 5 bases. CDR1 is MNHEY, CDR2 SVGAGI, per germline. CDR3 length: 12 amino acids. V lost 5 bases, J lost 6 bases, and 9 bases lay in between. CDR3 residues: CASSQGADTQYF. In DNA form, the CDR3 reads TGTGCCAGCAGTCAGGGTGCCGATACGCAGTATTTT.

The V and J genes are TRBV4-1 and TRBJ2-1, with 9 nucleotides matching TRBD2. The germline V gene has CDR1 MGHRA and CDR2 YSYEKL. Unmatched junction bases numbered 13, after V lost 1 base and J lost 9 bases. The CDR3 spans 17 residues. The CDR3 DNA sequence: TGCGCCAGCAGCCAAGTGATTCAGCGGGGGGAATATATTGAGCAGTTCTTC. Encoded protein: CASSQVIQRGEYIEQFF.

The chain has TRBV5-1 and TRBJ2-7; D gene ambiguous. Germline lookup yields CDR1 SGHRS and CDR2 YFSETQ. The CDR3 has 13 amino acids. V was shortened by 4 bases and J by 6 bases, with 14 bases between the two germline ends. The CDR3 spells CASSGTLGTEQYF. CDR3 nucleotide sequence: TGCGCCAGCAGCGGAACTCTAGGCACCGAGCAGTACTTC.

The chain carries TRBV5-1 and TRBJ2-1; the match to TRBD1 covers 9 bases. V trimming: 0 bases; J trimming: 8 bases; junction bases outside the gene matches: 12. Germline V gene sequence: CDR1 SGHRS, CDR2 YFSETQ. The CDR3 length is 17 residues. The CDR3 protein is CASSLEVVGTGGDEQFF. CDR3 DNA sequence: TGCGCCAGCAGCTTGGAAGTGGTAGGAACAGGGGGCGATGAGCAGTTCTTC.

This CDR3 is CASSQGLAGTSYNEQFF. CDR3 DNA: TGTGCCAGCAGCCAAGGACTAGCGGGAACTTCCTACAATGAGCAGTTCTTC. V is TRBV4-2 and J is TRBJ2-1, with 11 bases that match TRBD2. Trimming took 1 base from V and 1 from J; bases not matched to a gene: 3. The CDR3 runs to 17 residues. From germline, CDR1 is LGHNA and CDR2 YNFKEQ.

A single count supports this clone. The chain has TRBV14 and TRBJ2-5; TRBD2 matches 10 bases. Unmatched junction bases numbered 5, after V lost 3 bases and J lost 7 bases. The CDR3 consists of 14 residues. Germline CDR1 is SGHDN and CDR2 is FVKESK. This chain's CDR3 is CASSHSSGRGTQYF. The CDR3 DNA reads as TGTGCCAGCAGCCACTCGAGCGGGAGGGGGACCCAGTACTTC.

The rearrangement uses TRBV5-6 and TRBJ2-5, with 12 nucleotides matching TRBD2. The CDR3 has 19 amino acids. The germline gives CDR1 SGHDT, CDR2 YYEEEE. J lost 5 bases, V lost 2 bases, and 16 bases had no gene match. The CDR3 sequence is CASSFRTSGVPRGMETQYF. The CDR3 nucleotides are TGTGCCAGCAGCTTCCGGACTAGCGGGGTTCCCCGCGGGATGGAGACCCAGTACTTC.

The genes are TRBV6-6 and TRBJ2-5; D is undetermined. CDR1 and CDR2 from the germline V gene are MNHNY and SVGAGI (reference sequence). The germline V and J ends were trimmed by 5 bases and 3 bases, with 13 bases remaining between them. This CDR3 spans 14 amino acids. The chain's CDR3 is CASSPLHREETQYF. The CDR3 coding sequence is TGTGCCAGCAGTCCCCTCCACCGGGAAGAGACCCAGTACTTC.